What follows are 30 T cell receptor beta chains derived from one specimen sequenced in a study of sequential checkpoint blockade in melanoma. Repertoires were generated with immunoSEQ multiplex PCR, while TCRdb's copy carries only in-frame clones and drops some. The table has some 10,000 clones, 60% to 75% seen once. Treatment meaning: randomized to nivolumab then ipilimumab (arm A) or the reverse (arm B). The sample here was CD8+ T cells sorted from blood (inferred from file names), taken from a patient given nivolumab and ipilimumab in sequence. These receptors were obtained from a human donor with melanoma.

The table lists this clone with a few counts. The chain uses TRBV6-5 and TRBJ1-1, with D unclear. CDR1 and CDR2 (germline): MNHEY, SVGAGI. This CDR3 comprises 16 residues. V gave up 0 bases and J gave up 7 bases, with 18 bases separating them. The CDR3 loop reads CASSYSTYTRGGEAFF. CDR3 bases: TGTGCCAGCAGTTACTCGACGTATACCAGAGGTGGTGAAGCTTTCTTT.

V and J are TRBV4-2 and TRBJ2-7, with D perhaps matching TRBD1 (6 bases). This CDR3 comprises 13 residues. V shed 2 bases and J shed 4 bases, with 9 bases lying between them. The germline gives CDR1 LGHNA, CDR2 YNFKEQ. In DNA form, the CDR3 reads TGTGCCAGCAGCCAATATACAGGGTACGAGCAGTACTTC. It translates to CASSQYTGYEQYF.

The V gene is TRBV5-1, the J gene TRBJ2-5; 13 positions agree with TRBD2. Unmatched junction bases numbered 2, after V lost 4 bases and J lost 5 bases. CDR1 and CDR2 from the germline V gene are SGHRS and YFSETQ. CDR3 length: 14 residues. CDR3 DNA: TGCGCCAGCAGCACGGGACTAGCGGGGGAGACCCAGTACTTC. This codes for CASSTGLAGETQYF.

J is TRBJ2-7 and V is TRBV4-2; 9 nucleotides align to TRBD2. Germline CDR1 reads LGHNA; CDR2 reads YNFKEQ. The junction had 5 bases not matched to a gene; V was cut back by 0 bases and J by 2 bases. This CDR3 is 16 amino acids long. The DNA of the CDR3 is TGTGCCAGCAGCCAAGAAGGCGGCGGGGGGGCCTACGAGCAGTACTTC. Translating gives CASSQEGGGGAYEQYF.

This clone was picked up a small number of times. The chain couples TRBV30 to TRBJ1-2, with a weak D call TRBD1 (5 bases). Between the trimmed V and J ends, which lost 8 bases and 6 bases, there was a span of 16 bases. Germline lookup yields CDR1 GTSNPN and CDR2 SVGIG (reference sequence). This CDR3 is 12 amino acids long. CDR3 protein: CAAGGRSNGYTF. DNA of the CDR3: TGTGCCGCGGGGGGGAGGTCGAATGGCTACACCTTC.

Turning to this clone: Sequence at one end of the junction differs from germline and may be a read error. The chain combines TRBV7-7 with TRBJ2-6; maybe TRBD1 (5 bases). Germline CDR1 SSHAT, CDR2 FNYEAQ (reference sequence). There are 15 residues in the CDR3. The CDR3, as DNA: TGTGCTAGCAGCTCCACAGGCTCTGGGGCCAACGTCCTGACTTTC. This gives the protein CASSSTGSGANVLTF.

The rearrangement links TRBV13 to TRBJ2-2; 15 nucleotides line up with TRBD2. CDR1 and CDR2 (germline): PRHDT, FYEKMQ (reference sequence). The CDR3 contains 17 residues. Trimming at V came to 5 bases and at J to 6 bases, leaving 7 bases not matched to a gene. DNA for the CDR3: TGTGCCAGCAGCCTTGGGACTAGCGGGGGGCGCGCCGGGGAGCTGTTTTTT. Its protein product is CASSLGTSGGRAGELFF.

V is TRBV27 and J is TRBJ1-1; the D is unclear. Germline V lookup: CDR1 MNHEY, CDR2 SMNVEV (reference sequence). The CDR3 extends over 14 amino acids. Trimming stripped 3 bases from V and 4 bases from J, with 12 bases between. The CDR3 sequence is CASSFASGGTEAFF. Written as DNA, the CDR3 is TGTGCCAGCAGTTTTGCATCGGGTGGCACTGAAGCTTTCTTT.

With regard to this clone: One end of the junction varies from germline; a read error may be responsible. The chain has TRBV27 and TRBJ2-5; 10 positions agree with TRBD2. The J call may be in error: the DNA end matches TRBJ2-7 better. CDR1 and CDR2 (germline): MNHEY, SMNVEV (reference sequence). The CDR3 runs 15 residues. CDR3 sequence (DNA): TGTGCCAGCAGTAAGACTAGCGGGTTCTCCCACGAGCAGTACTTC. Protein product: CASSKTSGFSHEQYF.

Here the CDR3 reads CASSLFPGTGIANTEAFF. CDR3 coding DNA: TGTGCCAGCAGCCTCTTTCCCGGGACAGGGATAGCGAACACTGAAGCTTTCTTT. The rearrangement links TRBV7-8 to TRBJ1-1, with 9 bases aligning to TRBD1. In germline, CDR1 is SGHVS, CDR2 FQNEAQ. V trimming: 5 bases; J trimming: 1 base; junction bases outside the gene matches: 14. CDR3 length: 18 residues.

V usage is TRBV7-9 and J usage is TRBJ2-7, with 11 bases identical to TRBD2. Germline V lookup: CDR1 SEHNR, CDR2 FQNEAQ (reference sequence). The CDR3 is 14 residues long. Germline trimming cut 4 bases from V and 4 bases from J; bases unmatched to any gene: 3. In DNA, the CDR3 is TGTGCCAGCAGCTCCGGGACTAGCGGTTACGAGCAGTACTTC. Amino acids: CASSSGTSGYEQYF.

This clone appeared once. This chain joins TRBV27 and TRBJ1-5; no reliable D call. Trimming pared 2 bases from V and 2 bases from J, leaving 4 bases between. From germline, CDR1 is MNHEY and CDR2 SMNVEV (reference sequence). The CDR3 has 13 residues. The CDR3 region has the DNA TGTGCCAGCAGTTTACAGGGCAATCAGCCCCAGCATTTT. Translating gives CASSLQGNQPQHF.

The rearrangement links TRBV29-1 to TRBJ2-1; TRBD2 aligns across 7 bases. This CDR3 is built from 17 residues. The ends lost 6 bases at V and 0 bases at J; junction bases unmatched: 14. Germline V gives CDR1 SQVTM, CDR2 ANQGSEA. CDR3 amino acids: CSVFGSGGRGSYNEQFF. In nucleotides, the CDR3 is TGCAGCGTCTTTGGGTCGGGTGGGAGGGGCTCCTACAATGAGCAGTTCTTC.

The chain uses TRBV30 and TRBJ1-5; D remains ambiguous. Trimming took off 3 bases at V and 0 bases at J, with 6 bases between the two ends. The CDR3 totals 13 residues. Germline V gives CDR1 GTSNPN, CDR2 SVGIG (reference sequence). The CDR3 region is CAWSPRSNQPQHF. The CDR3 DNA reads TGTGCCTGGAGCCCCCGTAGCAATCAGCCCCAGCATTTT.

This sequence joins TRBV13 and TRBJ1-2; no clear D. Trimming shortened V by 2 bases and J by 8 bases, and 21 bases separated the two germline ends. CDR3 length: 16 residues. Looked up from germline, CDR1 is PRHDT and CDR2 is FYEKMQ (reference sequence). CDR3 region: CASSLLSGKEVLGYTF. The CDR3 nucleotides are TGTGCCAGCAGCTTACTTTCGGGGAAAGAGGTCCTCGGCTACACCTTC.

This clone was counted a few times. The chain carries TRBV2 and TRBJ2-7; 13 bases agree with TRBD2. From germline, CDR1 is SNHLY and CDR2 FYNNEI. With 4 bases clipped from V and 2 bases from J, the junction kept 2 bases outside the gene matches. This CDR3 spans 15 amino acids. CDR3 coding DNA: TGTGCCAGCAGTGGGACTAGCGGGAGAACCTACGAGCAGTACTTC. Its protein product is CASSGTSGRTYEQYF.

The chain links TRBV30 to TRBJ2-1, with 7 bases that match TRBD2. CDR1 and CDR2 (germline): GTSNPN, SVGIG (reference sequence). V lost 2 bases, J lost 8 bases, and 9 bases stayed unmatched. The CDR3 length is 14 residues. CDR3 region: CAWSSGRVWDEQFF. CDR3 DNA: TGTGCCTGGAGTAGTGGGAGGGTCTGGGATGAGCAGTTCTTC.

This clone appeared a single time. V and J are TRBV2 and TRBJ2-7; D not resolved. The CDR3 consists of 15 residues. Germline V gives CDR1 SNHLY, CDR2 FYNNEI. V lost 0 bases, J lost 0 bases, and 9 bases lay in between. The CDR3 DNA is TGTGCCAGCAGTGAAGCGCTGTCGAGCTCCTACGAGCAGTACTTC. It encodes CASSEALSSSYEQYF.

As for this clone: Other nucleotide sequences from this sample produce the same CDR3. This chain uses TRBV6-5 with TRBJ2-7; D may be TRBD2 (5 bases). V lost 5 bases and J 0 bases, leaving 5 bases between the germline ends. The CDR3 has 12 residues. The germline V gene encodes CDR1 MNHEY and CDR2 SVGAGI. The chain's CDR3 is CASSRDSYEQYF. The CDR3 nucleotides are TGTGCCAGCAGTCGGGACTCCTACGAGCAGTACTTC.

This clone has only a few counts. The chain joins TRBV14 to TRBJ2-7; D remains unclear. The germline V and J ends were trimmed by 0 bases and 2 bases, with 11 bases remaining between them. This CDR3 has 15 amino acids. CDR1 is SGHDN and CDR2 is FVKESK in the germline V gene. For the CDR3, the DNA is TGTGCCAGCAGCCAAGATGAGGCTATTCCCTACGAGCAGTACTTC. Residues: CASSQDEAIPYEQYF.

This clone was detected only once. The rearrangement links TRBV4-1 to TRBJ1-2; D ambiguous. The CDR3 has 14 residues. The germline V and J ends were trimmed by 0 bases and 2 bases, with 7 bases remaining between them. CDR1 and CDR2 (germline): MGHRA, YSYEKL. The CDR3 loop reads CASSQESRNYGYTF. As DNA, the CDR3 is TGCGCCAGCAGCCAAGAATCCAGGAACTATGGCTACACCTTC.

The chain combines TRBV7-9 with TRBJ2-5; TRBD2 matches at 7 bases. The CDR3 is made up of 15 amino acids. Per the germline V gene, CDR1 is SEHNR and CDR2 is FQNEAQ (reference sequence). The junction had 13 bases not matched to a gene; V was cut back by 7 bases and J by 5 bases. In nucleotides, the CDR3 is TGTGCCAGCAACGGACCAGCCGAGCGGGGCGAGACCCAGTACTTC. Translation gives CASNGPAERGETQYF.

The CDR3 DNA sequence: TGCGCCAGCAGCTTTAGACTAGCGGACTACGAGCAGTACTTC. Its protein is CASSFRLADYEQYF. The chain has TRBV5-1 and TRBJ2-7; 9 bases align to TRBD2. CDR1 SGHRS and CDR2 YFSETQ come from the germline V gene. The CDR3 is 14 residues long. V lost 2 bases to trimming and J lost 3 bases; unmatched junction nucleotides: 3.

The chain employs TRBV4-3 and TRBJ2-7; no definite D call. The CDR3 contains 14 residues. CDR1 LGHNA and CDR2 YSLEER come from the germline V gene. The V gene lost 0 bases and the J gene lost 4 bases, with 10 bases spanning the gap. The CDR3 region has the DNA TGCGCCAGCAGCCAAGATCTAGAGGTTTACGAGCAGTACTTC. Protein product: CASSQDLEVYEQYF.

This rearrangement joins TRBV9 to TRBJ1-1, with 7 bases fitting TRBD1. J lost 3 bases, V lost 4 bases, and 9 bases had no gene match. Germline V gives CDR1 SGDLS, CDR2 YYNGEE. The CDR3 has 15 residues. CDR3 coding DNA: TGTGCCAGCAGCCCCCGACAGGGTCTAGACACTGAAGCTTTCTTT. Protein sequence: CASSPRQGLDTEAFF.

The chain recombines TRBV29-1 with TRBJ2-1; D might be TRBD2 (7 bases). V dropped 7 bases and J dropped 6 bases, with 16 bases sitting between them. Germline V gene lookup returns CDR1 SQVTM and CDR2 ANQGSEA. The CDR3 is 13 residues long. This chain's CDR3 is CSALGGESNEQFF. The CDR3 nucleotides are TGCAGCGCCTTAGGGGGGGAATCCAATGAGCAGTTCTTC.

This chain uses TRBV7-2 with TRBJ2-7; D not certain. The V end lost 1 base, the J end lost 7 bases, and 8 bases lay between the germline ends. Germline-derived CDR1 and CDR2 are SGHTA and FQGNSA. This CDR3 region has 12 residues. DNA for the CDR3: TGTGCCAGCAGCTTAGTTCCTTTTGAGCAGTACTTC. Protein product: CASSLVPFEQYF.

A few counts support this clone. The V call is TRBV5-1, the J call TRBJ2-2; 9 bases match TRBD2. Germline assignment: CDR1 SGHRS and CDR2 YFSETQ. The ends lost 0 bases at V and 2 bases at J; junction bases unmatched: 2. CDR3 length: 16 residues. As DNA, the CDR3 is TGCGCCAGCAGCTTGGAGACTAGCGGTAACACCGGGGAGCTGTTTTTT. It codes for CASSLETSGNTGELFF.

The J gene is TRBJ1-1, the V gene TRBV9, with D perhaps matching TRBD1 (6 bases). The V end was cut by 3 bases, the J end by 8 bases, with 17 bases between. CDR1 SGDLS and CDR2 YYNGEE come from the germline V gene. The CDR3 has 14 residues. Here the CDR3 reads CASSAGGGDGEAFF. The CDR3 nucleotides are TGTGCCAGCAGCGCCGGAGGGGGGGACGGGGAAGCTTTCTTT.

The chain has TRBV4-1 and TRBJ1-1, with a possible D match to TRBD1 (6 bases). Germline V lookup: CDR1 MGHRA, CDR2 YSYEKL. V lost 5 bases and J 3 bases, leaving 10 bases between the germline ends. This CDR3 is 13 amino acids long. The CDR3 sequence: CASSSTGYTEAFF. In DNA form, the CDR3 reads TGCGCCAGCAGCTCCACAGGGTACACTGAAGCTTTCTTT.